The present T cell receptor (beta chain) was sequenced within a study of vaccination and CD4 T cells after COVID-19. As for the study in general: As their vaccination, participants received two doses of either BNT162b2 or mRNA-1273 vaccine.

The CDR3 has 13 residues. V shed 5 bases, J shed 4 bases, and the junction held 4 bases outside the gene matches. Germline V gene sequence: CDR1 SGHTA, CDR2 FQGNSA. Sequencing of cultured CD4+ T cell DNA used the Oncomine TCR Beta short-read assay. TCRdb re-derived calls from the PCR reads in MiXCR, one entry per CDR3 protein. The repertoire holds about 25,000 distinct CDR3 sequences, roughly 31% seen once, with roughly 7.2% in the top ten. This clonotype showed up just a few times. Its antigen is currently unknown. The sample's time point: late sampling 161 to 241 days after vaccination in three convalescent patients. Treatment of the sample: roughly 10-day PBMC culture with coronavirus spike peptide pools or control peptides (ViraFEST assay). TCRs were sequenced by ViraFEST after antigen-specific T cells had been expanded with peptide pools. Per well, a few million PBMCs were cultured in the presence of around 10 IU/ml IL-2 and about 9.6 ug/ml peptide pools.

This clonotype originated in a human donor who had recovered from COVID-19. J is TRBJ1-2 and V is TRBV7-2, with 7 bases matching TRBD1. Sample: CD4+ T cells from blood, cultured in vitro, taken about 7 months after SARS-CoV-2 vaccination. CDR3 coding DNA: TGTGCCAGCAGCGTGGGACAGACCTATGGCTACACCTTC. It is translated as CASSVGQTYGYTF. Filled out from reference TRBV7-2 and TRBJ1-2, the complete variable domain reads GAGVSQSPSNKVTEKGKDVELRCDPISGHTALYWYRQSLGQGLEFLIYFQGNSAPDKSGLPSDRFSAERTGGSVSTLTIQRTQQEDSAVYLCASSVGQTYGYTFGSGTRLTVV.